The 13 T cell receptor beta chains reported below all come from one sample, sequenced in a study of shared clonotypes between healthy human individuals (TCRdb year 2020). The method behind the library was the immunoSEQ multiplex PCR assay. TCRdb mirrors the immuneACCESS table, restricted to in-frame sequences. Some clones are absent from its copies; in checked studies, under half trace to an unresolved V gene, and the reason for the others is unknown. The sample table holds more than 2,000,000 clones, of which more than 85% were seen once. About 0.41% of the sample rests with the top ten. The sequenced material came from naive CD4+ T cells from PBMCs. Taken with the paper, the label for cell subset or site translates to: CD45RA+ positively selected. The receptors were gathered from a man aged 18 to 29 in good health. Some clones in this sample may be carry-over from other donors' samples.

This chain uses TRBV5-1 with TRBJ2-3; 9 bases are a match to TRBD2. Trimming at V came to 6 bases and at J to 5 bases, leaving 13 bases not matched to a gene. There are 16 residues in the CDR3. The germline gives CDR1 SGHRS, CDR2 YFSETQ. CDR3 bases: TGCGCCAGCACCAAGACGAGGGCTAGCGGGATAGATACGCAGTATTTT. Encoded protein: CASTKTRASGIDTQYF. The whole variable domain, remainder taken from reference TRBV5-1 and TRBJ2-3, is KAGVTQTPRYLIKTRGQQVTLSCSPISGHRSVSWYQQTPGQGLQFLFEYFSETQRNKGNFPGRFSGRQFSNSRSEMNVSTLELGDSALYLCASTKTRASGIDTQYFGPGTRLTVL.

The chain combines TRBV7-3 with TRBJ2-5, with TRBD1 matching 7 bases. J was trimmed by 5 bases and V by 5 bases; bases with no gene match: 14. Germline V gene data show CDR1 as SGHTA and CDR2 as FQGTGA. The CDR3 runs 16 residues. CDR3 residues: CASSLGQSEYGETQYF. The CDR3 DNA sequence: TGTGCCAGCAGCCTGGGACAGTCCGAATATGGGGAGACCCAGTACTTC.

This chain joins TRBV14 and TRBJ2-5; D is possibly TRBD2 (5 bases). The CDR3 has 13 amino acids. Germline V CDR1 and CDR2: SGHDN, FVKESK. Trimming cost V 4 bases and J 6 bases, with 12 bases left between them. This chain's CDR3 is CASSPASIQTQYF. In DNA form, the CDR3 reads TGTGCCAGCAGCCCAGCTAGCATTCAGACCCAGTACTTC.

This clone showed up just once. The chain links TRBV28 to TRBJ2-7; 9 bases fit TRBD2. The germline gives CDR1 MDHEN, CDR2 SYDVKM. The CDR3 loop spans 14 amino acids. V lost 5 bases, J lost 4 bases, and 6 bases stayed unmatched. Here the CDR3 DNA reads TGTGCCAGCAGTCTGGGACTAGCAGAATACGAGCAGTACTTC. It yields the protein CASSLGLAEYEQYF.

CDR3: CATGDRETDTQYF. The DNA for the CDR3 is TGTGCCACCGGAGACAGGGAGACAGATACGCAGTATTTT. The chain joins TRBV15 to TRBJ2-3, with 7 bases that match TRBD1. Unmatched junction bases numbered 5, after V lost 8 bases and J lost 3 bases. Per germline, CDR1 LNHNV and CDR2 YYDKDF (reference sequence). This CDR3 spans 13 amino acids.

This rearrangement joins TRBV27 to TRBJ1-1; a possible D gene is TRBD1 (5 bases). The CDR3 runs to 14 residues. CDR1 is MNHEY and CDR2 is SMNVEV in the germline V gene (reference sequence). The V end lost 2 bases, the J end lost 6 bases, and 13 bases lay between the germline ends. The CDR3 nucleotides are TGTGCCAGCAGTTTACGAGACAGCAACGCTGAAGCTTTCTTT. As protein: CASSLRDSNAEAFF.

Regarding this clone: Just one base apart from a much larger clone, this may be a read error. The V and J genes are TRBV7-2 and TRBJ1-5; the match to TRBD1 covers 11 bases. The CDR3 sequence is 15 residues long. Germline V gives CDR1 SGHTA, CDR2 FQGNSA. V lost 4 bases, J lost 5 bases, and 4 bases stayed unmatched. Here the CDR3 reads CASSSDRGRDQPQHF. Here the CDR3 DNA reads TGTGCCAGCAGCTCGGACAGGGGGCGGGATCAGCCCCAGCATTTT.

This clone was counted once. This sequence joins TRBV29-1 and TRBJ1-2; D not certain. The CDR3 length is 11 residues. Deletions cut 6 bases from V and 6 bases from J, with 11 bases between. Per germline, CDR1 SQVTM and CDR2 ANQGSEA. For the CDR3, the DNA is TGCAGCGTGGGAGAAGCGGATGGCTACACCTTC. Its protein is CSVGEADGYTF. The whole variable domain, filled in from reference TRBV29-1 and TRBJ1-2, reads SAVISQKPSRDICQRGTSLTIQCQVDSQVTMMFWYRQQPGQSLTLIATANQGSEATYESGFVIDKFPISRPNLTFSTLTVSNMSPEDSSIYLCSVGEADGYTFGSGTRLTVV.

V usage is TRBV5-4 and J usage is TRBJ2-3; TRBD2 might be the D (7 bases). CDR3 length equals 17 residues. CDR1 and CDR2 (germline): SGHNT, YYREEE (reference sequence). The V end lost 4 bases, the J end lost 5 bases, and 23 bases lay between the germline ends. This CDR3 reads CASSDGSGGLLGDTQYF. Written as DNA, the CDR3 is TGTGCCAGCAGCGACGGTTCCGGGGGGCTGTTAGGAGATACGCAGTATTTT.

The chain couples TRBV28 to TRBJ2-2; maybe TRBD2 (6 bases). Trimming left V 5 bases short and J 0 bases short, with 19 bases between. This CDR3 has 18 amino acids. The germline gives CDR1 MDHEN, CDR2 SYDVKM. This CDR3 is CASSAPGDPGANTGELFF. CDR3 nucleotide sequence: TGTGCCAGCAGTGCCCCAGGTGACCCGGGGGCGAACACCGGGGAGCTGTTTTTT.

V is TRBV30 and J is TRBJ2-5; 8 bases fit TRBD1. The tail of the sequence fits TRBJ2-7 better, so the J call may be wrong. This CDR3 has 12 amino acids. Germline V gene sequence: CDR1 GTSNPN, CDR2 SVGIG (reference sequence). The CDR3 spells CACSTGGYEQYF. The CDR3, as DNA: TGTGCCTGCTCAACAGGGGGCTACGAGCAGTACTTC.

The chain couples TRBV5-1 to TRBJ2-1; 9 bases fit TRBD2. Germline assignment: CDR1 SGHRS and CDR2 YFSETQ. This CDR3 has 15 amino acids. With 1 base clipped from V and 5 bases from J, the junction kept 4 bases outside the gene matches. The CDR3 DNA sequence: TGCGCCAGCAGCTTGAGAGTAGCGGGAGACAATGAGCAGTTCTTC. Its protein is CASSLRVAGDNEQFF.

This chain connects TRBV5-1 to TRBJ1-5; maybe TRBD1 (5 bases). Germline V CDR1 and CDR2: SGHRS, YFSETQ. CDR3 length equals 15 residues. V lost 2 bases and J 7 bases, leaving 16 bases between the germline ends. DNA for the CDR3: TGCGCCAGCAGCTTAACCCCAGGGATGGGGCAGCCCCAGCATTTT. Protein: CASSLTPGMGQPQHF.